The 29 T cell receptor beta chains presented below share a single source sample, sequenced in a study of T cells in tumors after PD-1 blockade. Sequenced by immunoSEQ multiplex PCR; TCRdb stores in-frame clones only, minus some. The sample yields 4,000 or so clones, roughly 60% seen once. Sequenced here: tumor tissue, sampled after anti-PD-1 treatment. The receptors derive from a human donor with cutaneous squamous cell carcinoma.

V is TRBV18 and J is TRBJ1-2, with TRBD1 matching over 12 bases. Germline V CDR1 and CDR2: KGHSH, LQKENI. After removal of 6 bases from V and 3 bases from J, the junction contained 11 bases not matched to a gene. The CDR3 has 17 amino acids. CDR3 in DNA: TGTGCCAGCTCGTCGGGACAGGGGGCGAAAAGGGACTATGGCTACACCTTC. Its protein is CASSSGQGAKRDYGYTF.

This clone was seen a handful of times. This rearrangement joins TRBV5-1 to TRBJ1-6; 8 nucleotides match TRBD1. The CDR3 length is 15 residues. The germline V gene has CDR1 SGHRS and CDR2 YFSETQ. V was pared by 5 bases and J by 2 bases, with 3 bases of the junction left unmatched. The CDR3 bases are TGCGCCAGCAGTCTACAGGGGGCCTATAATTCACCCCTCCACTTT. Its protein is CASSLQGAYNSPLHF.

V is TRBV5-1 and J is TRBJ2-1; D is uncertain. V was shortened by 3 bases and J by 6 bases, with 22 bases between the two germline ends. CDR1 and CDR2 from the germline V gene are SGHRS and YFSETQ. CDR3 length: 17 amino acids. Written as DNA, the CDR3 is TGCGCCAGCAGCTCCCAAAGTGCGAGGCTAGTTGGCAATGAGCAGTTCTTC. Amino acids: CASSSQSARLVGNEQFF.

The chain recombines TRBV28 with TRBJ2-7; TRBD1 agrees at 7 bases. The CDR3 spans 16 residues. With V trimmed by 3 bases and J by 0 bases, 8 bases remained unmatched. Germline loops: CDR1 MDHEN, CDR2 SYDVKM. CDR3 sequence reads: CASSFSLQGLSYEQYF. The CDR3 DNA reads TGTGCCAGCAGTTTTTCCCTACAGGGGCTCTCCTACGAGCAGTACTTC.

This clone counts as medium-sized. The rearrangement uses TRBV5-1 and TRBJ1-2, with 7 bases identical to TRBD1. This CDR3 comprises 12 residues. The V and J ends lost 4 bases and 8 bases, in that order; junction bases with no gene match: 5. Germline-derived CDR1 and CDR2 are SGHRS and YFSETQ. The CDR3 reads CASSDRDGGYTF. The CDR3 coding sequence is TGCGCCAGCAGCGACAGGGACGGGGGCTACACCTTC.

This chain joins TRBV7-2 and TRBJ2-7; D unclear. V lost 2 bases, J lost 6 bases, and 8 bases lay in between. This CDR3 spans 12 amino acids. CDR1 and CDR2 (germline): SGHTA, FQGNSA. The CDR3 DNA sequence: TGTGCCAGCAGCTTACAGGTGTCCGAGCAGTACTTC. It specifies CASSLQVSEQYF.

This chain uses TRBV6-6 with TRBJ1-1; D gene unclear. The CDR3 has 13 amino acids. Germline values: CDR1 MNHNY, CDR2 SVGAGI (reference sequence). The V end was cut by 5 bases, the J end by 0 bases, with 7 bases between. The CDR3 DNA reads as TGTGCCAGCAGTAGCAGAATGAACACTGAAGCTTTCTTT. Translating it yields CASSSRMNTEAFF.

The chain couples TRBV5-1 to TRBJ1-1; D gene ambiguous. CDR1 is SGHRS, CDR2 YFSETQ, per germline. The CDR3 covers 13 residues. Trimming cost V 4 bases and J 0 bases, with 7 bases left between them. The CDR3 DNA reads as TGCGCCAGCAGCGCCGGGATGAACACTGAAGCTTTCTTT. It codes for CASSAGMNTEAFF.

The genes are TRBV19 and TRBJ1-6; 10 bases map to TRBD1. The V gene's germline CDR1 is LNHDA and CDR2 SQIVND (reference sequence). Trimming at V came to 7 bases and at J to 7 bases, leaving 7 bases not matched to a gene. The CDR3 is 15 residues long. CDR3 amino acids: CASMAETGGNSPLHF. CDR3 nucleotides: TGTGCCAGTATGGCCGAGACAGGGGGCAATTCACCCCTCCACTTT.

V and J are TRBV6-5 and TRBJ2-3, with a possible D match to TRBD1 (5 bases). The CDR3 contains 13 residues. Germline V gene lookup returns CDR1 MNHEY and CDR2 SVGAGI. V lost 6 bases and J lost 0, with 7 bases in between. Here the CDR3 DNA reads TGTGCCAGCAGGGGGCACAGCACAGATACGCAGTATTTT. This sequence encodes CASRGHSTDTQYF.

The CDR3 nucleotides are TGTGCCAGCTCATCAGGGACGGAAGAGACCCAGTACTTC. Translating it yields CASSSGTEETQYF. This chain joins TRBV18 and TRBJ2-5; D assignment may be TRBD1 or TRBD2 (5 bases each). The CDR3 sequence is 13 residues long. Germline CDR1 and CDR2: KGHSH and LQKENI. Between the trimmed V and J ends, which lost 5 bases and 3 bases, there was a span of 10 bases.

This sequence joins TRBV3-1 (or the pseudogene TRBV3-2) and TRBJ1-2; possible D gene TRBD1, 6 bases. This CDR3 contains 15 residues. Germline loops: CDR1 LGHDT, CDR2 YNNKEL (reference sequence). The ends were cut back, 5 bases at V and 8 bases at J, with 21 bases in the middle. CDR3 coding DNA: TGTGCCAGCAGCTACATGGACAGTTATTTGGCGGGCTACACCTTC. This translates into CASSYMDSYLAGYTF.

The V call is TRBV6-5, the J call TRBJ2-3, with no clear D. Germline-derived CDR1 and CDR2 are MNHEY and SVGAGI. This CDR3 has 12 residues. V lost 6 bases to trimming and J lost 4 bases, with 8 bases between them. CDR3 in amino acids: CASRSGADTQYF. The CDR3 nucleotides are TGTGCCAGCAGGTCCGGAGCAGATACGCAGTATTTT.

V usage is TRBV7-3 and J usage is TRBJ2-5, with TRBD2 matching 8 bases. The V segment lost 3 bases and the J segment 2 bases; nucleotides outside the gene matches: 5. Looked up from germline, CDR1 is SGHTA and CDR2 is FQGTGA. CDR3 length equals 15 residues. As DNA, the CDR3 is TGTGCCAGCAGCTTTTCGCCGGGGGGGCAAGAGACCCAGTACTTC. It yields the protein CASSFSPGGQETQYF.

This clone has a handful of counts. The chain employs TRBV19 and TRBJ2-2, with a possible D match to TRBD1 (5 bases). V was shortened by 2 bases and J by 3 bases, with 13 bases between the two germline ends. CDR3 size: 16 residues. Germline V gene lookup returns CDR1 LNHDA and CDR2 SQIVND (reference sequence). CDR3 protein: CASSINRRVDTGELFF. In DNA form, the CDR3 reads TGTGCCAGTAGTATAAACAGGCGAGTGGACACCGGGGAGCTGTTTTTT.

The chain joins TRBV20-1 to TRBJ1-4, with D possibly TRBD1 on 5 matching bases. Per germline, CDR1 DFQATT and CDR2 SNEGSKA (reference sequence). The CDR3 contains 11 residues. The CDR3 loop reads CGGRGYEKLFF. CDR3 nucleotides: TGCGGGGGTAGAGGGTATGAAAAACTGTTTTTT.

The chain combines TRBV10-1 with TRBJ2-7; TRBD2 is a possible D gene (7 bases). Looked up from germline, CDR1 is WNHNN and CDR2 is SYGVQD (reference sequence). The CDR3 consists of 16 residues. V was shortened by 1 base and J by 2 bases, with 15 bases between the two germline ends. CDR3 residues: CASSEFIGGQTYEQYF. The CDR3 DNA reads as TGCGCCAGCAGTGAGTTTATCGGGGGGCAGACCTACGAGCAGTACTTC.

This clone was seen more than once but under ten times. The CDR3 DNA sequence: TGTGCCAGCAGTTGGACGCCCAGCTCTGGAAACACCATATATTTT. Protein: CASSWTPSSGNTIYF. The chain is built from TRBV6-2 or TRBV6-3 and TRBJ1-3; D is unresolved. The CDR3 has 15 residues. Germline CDR1 is MNHEY and CDR2 is SVGEGT. The V gene lost 4 bases and the J gene lost 0 bases, with 10 bases spanning the gap.

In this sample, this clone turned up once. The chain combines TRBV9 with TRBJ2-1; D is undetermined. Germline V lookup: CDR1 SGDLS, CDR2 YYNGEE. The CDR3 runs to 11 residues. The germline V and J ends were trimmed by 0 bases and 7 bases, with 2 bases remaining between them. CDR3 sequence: CASSVDNEQFF. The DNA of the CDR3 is TGTGCCAGCAGCGTAGATAATGAGCAGTTCTTC.

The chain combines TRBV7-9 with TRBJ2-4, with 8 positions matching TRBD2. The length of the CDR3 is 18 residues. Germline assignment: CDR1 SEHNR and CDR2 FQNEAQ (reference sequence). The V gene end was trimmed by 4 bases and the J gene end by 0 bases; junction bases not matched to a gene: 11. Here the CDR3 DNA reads TGTGCCAGCAGCTCCGGTGCTTTAGCGGGGATAGCCAAAAACATTCAGTACTTC. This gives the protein CASSSGALAGIAKNIQYF.

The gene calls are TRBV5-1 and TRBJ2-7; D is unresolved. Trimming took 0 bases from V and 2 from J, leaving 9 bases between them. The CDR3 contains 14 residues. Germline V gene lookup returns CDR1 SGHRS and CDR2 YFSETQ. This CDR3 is CASSLEVTAYEQYF. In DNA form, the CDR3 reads TGCGCCAGCAGCTTGGAGGTAACAGCCTACGAGCAGTACTTC.

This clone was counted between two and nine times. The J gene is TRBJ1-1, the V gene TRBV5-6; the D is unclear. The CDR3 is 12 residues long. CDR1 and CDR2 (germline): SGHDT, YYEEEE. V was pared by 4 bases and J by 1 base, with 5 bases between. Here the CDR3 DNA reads TGTGCCAGCAGCATACAGAACACTGAAGCTTTCTTT. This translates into CASSIQNTEAFF.

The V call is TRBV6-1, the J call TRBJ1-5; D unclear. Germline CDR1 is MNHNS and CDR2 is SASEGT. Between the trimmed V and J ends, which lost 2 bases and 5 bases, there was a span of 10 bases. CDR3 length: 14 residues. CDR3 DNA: TGTGCCAGCAGTGAATCGGATCAGTATCAGCCCCAGCATTTT. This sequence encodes CASSESDQYQPQHF.

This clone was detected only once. Written as DNA, the CDR3 is TGCGCCAGCAGCCAAGTGTCTAGCGGGGGGTCCTCCTACGAGCAGTACTTC. Encoded protein: CASSQVSSGGSSYEQYF. The gene calls are TRBV4-1 and TRBJ2-7; 11 nucleotides align to TRBD2. After removal of 1 base from V and 0 bases from J, the junction contained 5 bases not matched to a gene. Germline V gene data show CDR1 as MGHRA and CDR2 as YSYEKL. This CDR3 has 17 amino acids.

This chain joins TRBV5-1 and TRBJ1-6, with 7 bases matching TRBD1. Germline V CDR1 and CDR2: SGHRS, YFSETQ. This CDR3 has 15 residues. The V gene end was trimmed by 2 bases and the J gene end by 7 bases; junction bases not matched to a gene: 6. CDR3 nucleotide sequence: TGCGCCAGCAGCTTCAACGGACAGGCGAATTCACCCCTCCACTTT. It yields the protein CASSFNGQANSPLHF.

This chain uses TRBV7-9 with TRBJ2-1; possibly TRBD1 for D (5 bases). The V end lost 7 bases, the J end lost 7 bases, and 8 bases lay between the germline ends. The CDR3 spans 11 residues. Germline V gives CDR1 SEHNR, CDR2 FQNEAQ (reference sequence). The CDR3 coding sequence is TGTGCCAGCATCCAGGGTAATGAGCAGTTCTTC. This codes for CASIQGNEQFF.

Written as DNA, the CDR3 is TGTGCCAGCAGTGACGGACAGGGTCCCTATGAGCAGTTCTTC. Protein product: CASSDGQGPYEQFF. The chain employs TRBV6-1 and TRBJ2-1; TRBD1 matches 8 bases. J gave up 8 bases and V 3 bases, and 6 bases lay outside the gene matches. The CDR3 is 14 residues long. From germline, CDR1 is MNHNS and CDR2 SASEGT.

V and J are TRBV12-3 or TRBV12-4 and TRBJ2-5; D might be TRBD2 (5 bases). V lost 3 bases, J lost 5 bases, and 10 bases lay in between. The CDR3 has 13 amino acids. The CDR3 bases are TGTGCCAGCAGTTTCTTTCCGGGGGAGACCCAGTACTTC. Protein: CASSFFPGETQYF.

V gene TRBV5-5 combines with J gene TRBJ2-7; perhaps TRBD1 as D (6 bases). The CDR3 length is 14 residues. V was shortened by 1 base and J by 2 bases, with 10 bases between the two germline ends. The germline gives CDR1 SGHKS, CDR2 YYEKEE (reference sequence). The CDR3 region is CASSLRSGAYEQYF. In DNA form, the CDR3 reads TGTGCCAGCAGCTTGCGTTCAGGGGCCTACGAGCAGTACTTC.